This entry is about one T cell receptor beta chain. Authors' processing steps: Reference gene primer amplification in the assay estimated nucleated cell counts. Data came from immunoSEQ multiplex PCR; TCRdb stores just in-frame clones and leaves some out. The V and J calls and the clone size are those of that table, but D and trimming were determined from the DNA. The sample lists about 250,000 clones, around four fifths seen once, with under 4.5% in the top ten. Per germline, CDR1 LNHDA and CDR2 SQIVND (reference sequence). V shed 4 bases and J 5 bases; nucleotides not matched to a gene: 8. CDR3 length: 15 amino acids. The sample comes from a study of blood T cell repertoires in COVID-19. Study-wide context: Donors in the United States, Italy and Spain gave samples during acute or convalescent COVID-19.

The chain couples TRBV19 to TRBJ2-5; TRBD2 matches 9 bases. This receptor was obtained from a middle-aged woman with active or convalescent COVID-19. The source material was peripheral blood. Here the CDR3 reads CASSTLAGRRETQYF. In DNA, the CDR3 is TGTGCCAGTAGTACGCTAGCGGGGCGGCGGGAGACCCAGTACTTC. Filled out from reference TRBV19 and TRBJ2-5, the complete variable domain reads DGGITQSPKYLFRKEGQNVTLSCEQNLNHDAMYWYRQDPGQGLRLIYYSQIVNDFQKGDIAEGYSVSREKKESFPLTVTSAQKNPTAFYLCASSTLAGRRETQYFGPGTRLLVL.